The next 15 T cell receptor beta chains were all read from a single sample in a study of Graves' ophthalmopathy and Graves' hyperthyroidism. Scientists amplified the TCR beta CDR3 regions from RNA transcripts. RT-PCR in the first round used HTBI primers; a second-round multiplex PCR followed. TCRdb re-called the multiplex PCR reads through MiXCR, storing one row per CDR3 protein. The table has hundreds of thousands of distinct CDR3 sequences, about two fifths seen once. Sequencing was carried out using peripheral blood. The receptors were gathered from an adult man with Graves' ophthalmopathy.

Comments on this clonotype: A read error may produce the germline difference seen at one junction end. This chain joins TRBV5-1 and TRBJ1-1; D is perhaps TRBD1 (6 bases). The CDR3 length is 16 residues. Germline V gives CDR1 SGHRS, CDR2 YFSETQ. The CDR3 coding sequence is TGCGTCAGCAGCTTGTTGGGTAGGGGGTCGGTTACTGAAGCTTTCTTT. Translating gives CVSSLLGRGSVTEAFF.

The chain joins TRBV7-9 to TRBJ2-7, with TRBD2 matching over 9 bases. CDR3 length: 15 residues. Trimming removed 3 bases from V and 3 bases from J; junction bases left unmatched: 6. Germline V gives CDR1 SEHNR, CDR2 FQNEAQ (reference sequence). The CDR3 nucleotides are TGTGCCAGCAGCTTGGTCCTAGCGGGAAGCTACGAGCAGTACTTC. The encoded protein is CASSLVLAGSYEQYF.

This clonotype was detected ten times or more. The J gene is TRBJ1-5, the V gene TRBV6-5; D gene ambiguous. V was cut by 5 bases and J by 2 bases, with 10 bases left in between. Looked up from germline, CDR1 is MNHEY and CDR2 is SVGAGI. The CDR3 is 14 residues long. The CDR3 loop reads CASSRDLGNQPQHF. The DNA for the CDR3 is TGTGCCAGCAGTCGAGATTTGGGCAATCAGCCCCAGCATTTT.

This clonotype was seen a handful of times. The chain links TRBV30 to TRBJ1-1; D uncertain. There are 14 residues in the CDR3. CDR1 and CDR2 (germline): GTSNPN, SVGIG (reference sequence). V was pared by 7 bases and J by 6 bases, with 21 bases between. The CDR3 nucleotides read TGTGCCTTCATGAAGGGCCCTTTTATGGCTGAAGCTTTCTTT. Translating gives CAFMKGPFMAEAFF.

This clonotype was recorded a few times. V gene TRBV13 combines with J gene TRBJ1-3, with 11 positions matching TRBD1. This CDR3 has 17 amino acids. The ends lost 2 bases at V and 3 bases at J; junction bases unmatched: 6. CDR1 PRHDT and CDR2 FYEKMQ come from the germline V gene (reference sequence). The CDR3 reads CASSLMEGQGGGNTIYF. The CDR3 nucleotides are TGTGCCAGCAGCTTAATGGAGGGACAGGGGGGTGGAAACACCATATATTTT.

This clonotype showed up just a few times. This chain connects TRBV5-1 to TRBJ1-2; D perhaps matches TRBD1 (6 bases). CDR1 is SGHRS and CDR2 is YFSETQ in the germline V gene. V was shortened by 5 bases and J by 5 bases, with 34 bases between the two germline ends. CDR3 length: 20 amino acids. CDR3 sequence (DNA): TGCGCCAGCAGTGCTTGGTTCCCCAGGGGACACTTATTCTTTTCATATGGCTACACCTTC. It translates to CASSAWFPRGHLFFSYGYTF.

Points on this clonotype: The conserved phenylalanine or tryptophan normally closing the CDR3 is absent here, so this likely arose from a read error. The rearrangement links TRBV11-2 to TRBJ1-1; 7 nucleotides align to TRBD1. Germline V CDR1 and CDR2: SGHAT, FQNNGV. The CDR3 totals 12 residues. Trimming removed 5 bases from V and 4 bases from J; junction bases left unmatched: 1. CDR3 coding DNA: TGTGCCAGCAGCCGACAGGGCACTGAAGCTTTCCTT. This gives the protein CASSRQGTEAFL.

This clonotype was counted a few times. The CDR3, as DNA: TGTGCCAGCAGCCAAGATCTAAAGACCCAGTACTTC. It encodes CASSQDLKTQYF. This rearrangement joins TRBV3-1 to TRBJ2-5; D gene unclear. V lost 0 bases to trimming and J lost 6 bases, with 5 bases between them. Germline V lookup: CDR1 LGHDT, CDR2 YNNKEL (reference sequence). CDR3 length equals 12 residues.

The gene calls are TRBV20-1 and TRBJ1-6; 7 nucleotides agree with TRBD1. This CDR3 region has 14 residues. The germline gives CDR1 DFQATT, CDR2 SNEGSKA (reference sequence). Trimming removed 3 bases from V and 8 bases from J; junction bases left unmatched: 7. Here the CDR3 reads CSASSTGTDSPLHF. The CDR3, as DNA: TGCAGTGCTAGTTCGACAGGGACGGATTCACCCCTCCACTTT.

This clonotype has at least ten counts. The gene calls are TRBV9 and TRBJ1-1; 9 bases map to TRBD1. The CDR3 spans 16 residues. Germline V gene data show CDR1 as SGDLS and CDR2 as YYNGEE. The V segment lost 3 bases and the J segment 2 bases; nucleotides outside the gene matches: 8. This chain's CDR3 is CASSGNRDRANTEAFF. The CDR3 DNA reads as TGTGCCAGCAGCGGAAACCGGGACAGGGCTAACACTGAAGCTTTCTTT. The whole variable domain, remainder taken from reference TRBV9 and TRBJ1-1, is DSGVTQTPKHLITATGQRVTLRCSPRSGDLSVYWYQQSLDQGLQFLIQYYNGEERAKGNILERFSAQQFPDLHSELNLSSLELGDSALYFCASSGNRDRANTEAFFGQGTRLTVV.

This clonotype has a count of ten or more. The rearrangement links TRBV5-1 to TRBJ2-5; no clear D. Germline V gene lookup returns CDR1 SGHRS and CDR2 YFSETQ. CDR3 size: 14 residues. Deletions cut 1 base from V and 3 bases from J, with 10 bases between. The CDR3 DNA is TGCGCCAGCAGCTTGAACCAGGTAGAAGAGACCCAGTACTTC. This codes for CASSLNQVEETQYF. Combining the CDR3 with reference TRBV5-1 and TRBJ2-5 gives the whole variable domain KAGVTQTPRYLIKTRGQQVTLSCSPISGHRSVSWYQQTPGQGLQFLFEYFSETQRNKGNFPGRFSGRQFSNSRSEMNVSTLELGDSALYLCASSLNQVEETQYFGPGTRLLVL.

This clonotype occurred many times. The rearrangement joins TRBV20-1 to TRBJ1-1; D is possibly TRBD1 (5 bases). The germline gives CDR1 DFQATT, CDR2 SNEGSKA (reference sequence). Trimming left V 0 bases short and J 6 bases short, with 11 bases between. The CDR3 is 13 residues long. CDR3 region: CSARDQQGPEAFF. CDR3 nucleotides: TGCAGTGCTAGAGATCAGCAGGGCCCTGAAGCTTTCTTT.

This clonotype was observed many times. V gene TRBV9 combines with J gene TRBJ2-5; D gene unclear. The V end was cut by 0 bases, the J end by 5 bases, with 20 bases between. The CDR3 length is 17 residues. Germline CDR1 SGDLS, CDR2 YYNGEE. The CDR3 is CASSVEGQEAAAETQYF. The CDR3 DNA follows: TGTGCCAGCAGCGTAGAGGGTCAGGAAGCAGCAGCGGAGACCCAGTACTTC.

This rearrangement joins TRBV20-1 to TRBJ1-4; no clear D gene. Germline V lookup: CDR1 DFQATT, CDR2 SNEGSKA (reference sequence). The CDR3 sequence is 13 residues long. With 7 bases removed from V and 8 bases from J, the gap between germline ends came to 17 bases. CDR3 sequence (DNA): TGCAGTGGCCAAGACCCCAGTTACGAAAAACTGTTTTTT. As protein: CSGQDPSYEKLFF.

This clonotype has a count of ten or more. The rearrangement uses TRBV29-1 and TRBJ1-2; D might be TRBD1 (5 bases). The ends were cut back, 4 bases at V and 4 bases at J, with 16 bases in the middle. The CDR3 consists of 14 residues. Germline CDR1 reads SQVTM; CDR2 reads ANQGSEA. The CDR3 is CSVGSGAPTYGYTF. The CDR3 coding sequence is TGCAGCGTTGGGTCCGGGGCCCCTACCTATGGCTACACCTTC.